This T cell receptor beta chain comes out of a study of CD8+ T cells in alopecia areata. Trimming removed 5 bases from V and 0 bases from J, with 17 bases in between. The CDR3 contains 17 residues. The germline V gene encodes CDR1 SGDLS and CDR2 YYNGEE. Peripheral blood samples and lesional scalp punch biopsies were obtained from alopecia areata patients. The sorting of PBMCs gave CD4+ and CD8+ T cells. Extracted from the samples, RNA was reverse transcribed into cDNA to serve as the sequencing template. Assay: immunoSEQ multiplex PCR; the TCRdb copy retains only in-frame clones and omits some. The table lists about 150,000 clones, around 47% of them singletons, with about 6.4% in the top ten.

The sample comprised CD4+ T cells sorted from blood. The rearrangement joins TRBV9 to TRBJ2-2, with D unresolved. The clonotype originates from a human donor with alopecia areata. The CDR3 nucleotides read TGTGCCAGCAGTCTCTCCCTGGCTGTCTCGAACACCGGGGAGCTGTTTTTT. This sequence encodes CASSLSLAVSNTGELFF.